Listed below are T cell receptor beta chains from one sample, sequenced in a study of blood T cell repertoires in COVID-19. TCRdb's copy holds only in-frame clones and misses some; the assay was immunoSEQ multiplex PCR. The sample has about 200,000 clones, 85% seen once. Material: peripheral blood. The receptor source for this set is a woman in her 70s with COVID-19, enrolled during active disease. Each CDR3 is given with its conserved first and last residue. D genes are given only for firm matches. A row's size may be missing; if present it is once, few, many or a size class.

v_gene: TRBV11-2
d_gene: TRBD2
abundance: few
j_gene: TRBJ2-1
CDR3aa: CASSFLAGGLGNEQFF
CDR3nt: TGTGCCAGCAGCTTTTTAGCGGGAGGGCTCGGCAATGAGCAGTTCTTC

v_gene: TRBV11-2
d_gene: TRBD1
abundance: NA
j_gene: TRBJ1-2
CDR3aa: CASTIGTGGAGGYGYTF
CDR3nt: TGTGCCAGCACGATCGGGACAGGGGGCGCGGGTGGGTATGGCTACACCTTC

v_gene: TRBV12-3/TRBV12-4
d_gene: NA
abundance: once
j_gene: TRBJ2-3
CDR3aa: CASSTSTDTQYF
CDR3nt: TGTGCCAGCAGCACTAGCACAGATACGCAGTATTTT

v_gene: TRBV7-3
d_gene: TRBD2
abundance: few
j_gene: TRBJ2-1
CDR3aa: CASSRSGTNNEQFF
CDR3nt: TGTGCCAGCAGCCGTAGCGGGACCAACAATGAGCAGTTCTTC

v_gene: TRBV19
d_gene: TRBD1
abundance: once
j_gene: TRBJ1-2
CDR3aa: CASQGGTAIFYGGYTF
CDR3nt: TGTGCCAGCCAAGGCGGGACAGCTATTTTCTATGGCGGCTACACCTTC

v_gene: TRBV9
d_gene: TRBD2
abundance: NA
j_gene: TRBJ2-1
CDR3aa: CASSNTSGGDNEQFF
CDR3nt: TGTGCCAGCAGCAATACTAGCGGGGGAGATAATGAGCAGTTCTTC

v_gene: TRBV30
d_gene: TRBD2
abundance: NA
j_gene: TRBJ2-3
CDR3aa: CAWRGLAGVTDTQYF
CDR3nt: TGTGCCTGGCGCGGACTAGCGGGAGTTACAGATACGCAGTATTTT

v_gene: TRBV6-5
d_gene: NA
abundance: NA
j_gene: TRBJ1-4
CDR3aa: CASTRGMGEKLFF
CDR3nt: TGTGCCAGCACTAGGGGGATGGGTGAAAAACTGTTTTTT

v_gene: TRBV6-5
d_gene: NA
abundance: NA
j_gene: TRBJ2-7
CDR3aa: CASSPRQNHEQYF
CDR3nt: TGTGCCAGCAGCCCCCGACAGAACCACGAGCAGTACTTC

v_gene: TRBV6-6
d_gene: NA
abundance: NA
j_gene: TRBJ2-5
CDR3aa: CASSYAGALLETQYF
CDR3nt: TGTGCCAGCAGTTATGCGGGGGCCTTGCTCGAGACCCAGTACTTC

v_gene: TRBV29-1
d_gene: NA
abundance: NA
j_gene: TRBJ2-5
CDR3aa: CSADGGGRETQYF
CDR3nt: TGCAGCGCCGATGGAGGGGGCAGAGAGACCCAGTACTTC

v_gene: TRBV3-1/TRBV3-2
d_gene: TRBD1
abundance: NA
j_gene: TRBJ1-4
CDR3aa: CASSRSRDRGGNEKLFF
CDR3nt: TGTGCCAGCAGCCGTTCCCGGGACAGGGGCGGAAATGAAAAACTGTTTTTT

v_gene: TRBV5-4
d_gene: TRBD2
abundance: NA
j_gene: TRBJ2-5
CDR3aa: CASSFRLAGKETQYF
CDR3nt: TGTGCCAGCAGCTTCAGACTAGCGGGGAAGGAGACCCAGTACTTC

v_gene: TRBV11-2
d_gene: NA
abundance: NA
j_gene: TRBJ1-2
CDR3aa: CASSLEIQTLYGYTF
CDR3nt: TGTGCCAGCAGCTTAGAGATACAGACCTTATATGGCTACACCTTC

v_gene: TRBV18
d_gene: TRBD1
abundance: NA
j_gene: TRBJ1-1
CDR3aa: CASSPRTSGQGFTEAFF
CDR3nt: TGTGCCAGCTCACCTCGAACATCGGGACAGGGATTCACTGAAGCTTTCTTT

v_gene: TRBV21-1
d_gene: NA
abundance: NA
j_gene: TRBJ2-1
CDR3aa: CASSDWTSGGVGNEQFF
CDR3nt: TGTGCCAGCAGCGACTGGACTAGCGGGGGGGTCGGCAATGAGCAGTTCTTC